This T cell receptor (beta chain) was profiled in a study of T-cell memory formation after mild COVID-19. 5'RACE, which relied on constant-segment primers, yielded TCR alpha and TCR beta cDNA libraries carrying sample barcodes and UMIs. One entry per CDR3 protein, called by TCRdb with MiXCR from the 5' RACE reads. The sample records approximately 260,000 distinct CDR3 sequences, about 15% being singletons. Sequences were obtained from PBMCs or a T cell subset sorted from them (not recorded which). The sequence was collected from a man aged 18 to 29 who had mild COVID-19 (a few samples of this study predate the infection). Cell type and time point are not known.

The CDR3 DNA is TGTGCCAGCAGCCTGTCCGACAGGGCCCTCCAAGAGACCCAGTACTTC. Protein: CASSLSDRALQETQYF. The chain carries TRBV7-6 and TRBJ2-5, with 7 bases aligning to TRBD1. V shed 5 bases and J 1 base; nucleotides not matched to a gene: 10. Per germline, CDR1 SGHVS and CDR2 FNYEAQ. This CDR3 region has 16 residues.